These 18 T cell receptor beta chains were sequenced from one sample in a study of blood T cell repertoires in COVID-19. Generated by immunoSEQ multiplex PCR, the TCRdb table keeps only in-frame clones and is missing some. The sample holds around 110,000 clones, 70% to 90% seen once. The material sequenced was peripheral blood. These receptors originate from a man in his thirties or forties with acute or convalescent COVID-19.

The genes are TRBV29-1 and TRBJ2-1; 7 nucleotides agree with TRBD1. CDR1 SQVTM and CDR2 ANQGSEA come from the germline V gene. CDR3 size: 15 residues. V lost 1 base, J lost 8 bases, and 11 bases stayed unmatched. In DNA, the CDR3 is TGCAGCGTTGAAGTCGCAGCGTGGCAGGGGGATGAGCAGTTCTTC. Its translation: CSVEVAAWQGDEQFF.

This clone was picked up one time. CDR3 amino acids: CASSWGAGTDNYGYTF. The CDR3 region has the DNA TGTGCCAGCAGCTGGGGGGCCGGGACAGATAACTATGGCTACACCTTC. V gene TRBV13 combines with J gene TRBJ1-2; 7 nucleotides agree with TRBD1. This CDR3 has 16 amino acids. Per germline, CDR1 PRHDT and CDR2 FYEKMQ (reference sequence). The trim removed 4 bases at V and 1 base at J, leaving 9 bases unmatched. The full variable domain, with the rest looked up from reference TRBV13 and TRBJ1-2, is AAGVIQSPRHLIKEKRETATLKCYPIPRHDTVYWYQQGPGQDPQFLISFYEKMQSDKGSIPDRFSAQQFSDYHSELNMSSLELGDSALYFCASSWGAGTDNYGYTFGSGTRLTVV.

Here the CDR3 DNA reads TGTGCCAGTAGTCCGATGGGGGGGGGAGAGACCCAGTACTTC. The encoded protein is CASSPMGGGETQYF. The genes are TRBV19 and TRBJ2-5; 7 bases match TRBD2. Germline CDR1 and CDR2: LNHDA and SQIVND (reference sequence). This CDR3 has 14 residues. V lost 5 bases and J lost 4; bases outside the gene matches: 7.

This sequence joins TRBV5-1 and TRBJ2-5, with D possibly matching TRBD1 (5 bases). The V gene lost 1 base and the J gene lost 0 bases, with 13 bases spanning the gap. In germline, CDR1 is SGHRS, CDR2 YFSETQ. The CDR3 sequence is 16 residues long. The CDR3 reads CASSLIYRGNQETQYF. CDR3 in DNA: TGCGCCAGCAGCTTGATTTATAGGGGAAACCAAGAGACCCAGTACTTC. The full variable domain, with the rest looked up from reference TRBV5-1 and TRBJ2-5, is KAGVTQTPRYLIKTRGQQVTLSCSPISGHRSVSWYQQTPGQGLQFLFEYFSETQRNKGNFPGRFSGRQFSNSRSEMNVSTLELGDSALYLCASSLIYRGNQETQYFGPGTRLLVL.

The rearrangement uses TRBV18 and TRBJ2-2; D may be TRBD1 (5 bases). The V end lost 2 bases, the J end lost 6 bases, and 7 bases lay between the germline ends. Germline CDR1 and CDR2: KGHSH and LQKENI. The CDR3 length is 13 residues. The CDR3 region has the DNA TGTGCCAGCTCACCAAGGGGCTCCGGGGAGCTGTTTTTT. Amino acid sequence: CASSPRGSGELFF.

This clone was detected only a few times. The chain has TRBV7-9 and TRBJ2-7; 7 bases fit TRBD1. The CDR3 runs to 14 residues. The ends lost 6 bases at V and 6 bases at J; junction bases unmatched: 11. Germline V gene data show CDR1 as SEHNR and CDR2 as FQNEAQ (reference sequence). CDR3 residues: CASRWDSRTSEQYF. CDR3 coding DNA: TGTGCCAGCAGATGGGACAGTCGAACCTCCGAGCAGTACTTC.

This clone is a singleton in its sample. The chain uses TRBV13 and TRBJ2-7; 14 nucleotides agree with TRBD2. Germline CDR1 PRHDT, CDR2 FYEKMQ (reference sequence). The CDR3 has 14 residues. CDR3 residues: CASSSPMGLAGVTV. CDR3 nucleotides: TGTGCCAGCAGCTCCCCCATGGGACTAGCGGGAGTAACCGTC.

The chain carries TRBV20-1 and TRBJ2-1, with TRBD2 matching 10 bases. The CDR3 sequence is 16 residues long. The germline CDR1 and CDR2 sequences are DFQATT and SNEGSKA (reference sequence). The V segment lost 3 bases and the J segment 0 bases; nucleotides outside the gene matches: 5. The chain's CDR3 is CSASSLAGVSYNEQFF. DNA of the CDR3: TGCAGTGCTAGTAGTCTAGCGGGAGTCTCCTACAATGAGCAGTTCTTC.

The J gene is TRBJ2-1, the V gene TRBV5-6; a weak D match, TRBD2 (5 bases). Trimming stripped 4 bases from V and 15 bases from J, with 17 bases between. The CDR3 runs 12 residues. CDR1 SGHDT and CDR2 YYEEEE come from the germline V gene. The CDR3 spells CASSHGKGGLFF. DNA for the CDR3: TGTGCCAGCAGCCACGGGAAAGGAGGACTGTTCTTC.

In the case of this clone: Other nucleotide sequences from this sample produce the same CDR3. This rearrangement joins TRBV30 to TRBJ1-1; D remains ambiguous. The germline gives CDR1 GTSNPN, CDR2 SVGIG (reference sequence). V lost 0 bases, J lost 1 base, and 6 bases lay in between. The CDR3 contains 13 residues. CDR3: CAWSVRGNTEAFF. CDR3 nucleotides: TGTGCCTGGAGTGTGCGGGGGAACACTGAAGCTTTCTTT.

This clone was detected a few times. The CDR3 sequence is CASSQGTAYGYTF. CDR3 DNA: TGTGCCAGCAGCCAAGGGACAGCCTATGGCTACACCTTC. The chain uses TRBV3-1 (or the pseudogene TRBV3-2) and TRBJ1-2, with D possibly being TRBD1 (6 bases). The CDR3 is made up of 13 amino acids. CDR1 is LGHDT and CDR2 is YNNKEL in the germline V gene (reference sequence). With 1 base removed from V and 4 bases from J, the gap between germline ends came to 7 bases.

The chain carries TRBV9 and TRBJ2-1; TRBD2 agrees at 7 bases. The CDR3 loop spans 14 amino acids. The ends lost 2 bases at V and 9 bases at J; junction bases unmatched: 8. Germline V gene lookup returns CDR1 SGDLS and CDR2 YYNGEE. The CDR3 region is CASSVRGGEGEQFF. CDR3 DNA: TGTGCCAGCAGCGTGCGGGGAGGGGAGGGTGAGCAGTTCTTC.

The rearrangement uses TRBV9 and TRBJ2-7; 9 bases are shared with TRBD1. The CDR3 is 14 residues long. Per germline, CDR1 SGDLS and CDR2 YYNGEE. The V and J ends lost 0 bases and 7 bases, in that order; junction bases with no gene match: 5. CDR3 protein: CASSVGGGTGEQYF. CDR3 bases: TGTGCCAGCAGCGTAGGAGGCGGGACAGGGGAGCAGTACTTC.

This clone has a handful of counts. This chain uses TRBV15 with TRBJ1-2; tentatively, D is TRBD1 (5 bases). Germline V lookup: CDR1 LNHNV, CDR2 YYDKDF (reference sequence). V was cut by 0 bases and J by 5 bases, with 16 bases left in between. The CDR3 spans 16 residues. The DNA for the CDR3 is TGTGCCACCAGCAGAGATATATTGGAGGGGAAGTATGGCTACACCTTC. This gives the protein CATSRDILEGKYGYTF.

The chain links TRBV7-3 to TRBJ1-3; a weak D match, TRBD1 (6 bases). V was shortened by 4 bases and J by 4 bases, with 11 bases between the two germline ends. Germline CDR1 is SGHTA and CDR2 is FQGTGA. This CDR3 has 14 amino acids. This chain's CDR3 is CASSSGTSGNTIYF. The CDR3, as DNA: TGTGCCAGCAGCTCCGGGACATCCGGAAACACCATATATTTT.

V usage is TRBV5-4 and J usage is TRBJ1-2; D uncertain. V lost 0 bases and J 3 bases, leaving 12 bases between the germline ends. The CDR3 is made up of 15 amino acids. CDR1 SGHNT and CDR2 YYREEE come from the germline V gene (reference sequence). The CDR3 here is CASSLESGPDYGYTF. The DNA of the CDR3 is TGTGCCAGCAGCTTGGAGTCAGGTCCCGACTATGGCTACACCTTC.

This clone was seen once. The rearrangement uses TRBV12-3 or TRBV12-4 and TRBJ2-7, with no clear D. V was pared by 8 bases and J by 0 bases, with 11 bases between. CDR3 length equals 13 residues. The CDR3 sequence: CASRKSSSYEQYF. CDR3 coding DNA: TGTGCCAGCCGAAAATCGAGCTCCTACGAGCAGTACTTC.

The rearrangement uses TRBV7-2 and TRBJ1-1; unclear D gene. The CDR3 covers 13 residues. Trimming left V 6 bases short and J 4 bases short, with 12 bases between. In germline, CDR1 is SGHTA, CDR2 FQGNSA. CDR3 sequence: CASSYSHGTEAFF. The DNA of the CDR3 is TGTGCCAGCAGTTACAGCCACGGCACTGAAGCTTTCTTT. The complete variable domain, with remaining parts taken from reference TRBV7-2 and TRBJ1-1, reads GAGVSQSPSNKVTEKGKDVELRCDPISGHTALYWYRQSLGQGLEFLIYFQGNSAPDKSGLPSDRFSAERTGGSVSTLTIQRTQQEDSAVYLCASSYSHGTEAFFGQGTRLTVV.